This is a list of T cell receptor beta chains from one sample in a study of T cell responses to AZD1222 COVID-19 vaccine. Assay used: immunoSEQ multiplex PCR; TCRdb lists only in-frame clones, some missing. The sample has 70,000 to 95,000 clones; 80% to 90% are singletons. This specimen consisted of peripheral blood, obtained 28 days after the second AZD1222 dose. The receptors stem from an adult who received the AZD1222 COVID-19 vaccine. Each CDR3 is given with its conserved first and last residue. A D gene is named only where the DNA matches it firmly. A row's size may be missing; if present it is once, few, many or a size class.

clone_size: .; v_call: TRBV5-4; j_call: TRBJ2-5; d_call: .; cdr3_nt: TGTGCCAGCAGCTTGCGTAGCTTCGGAGAGACCCAGTACTTC; cdr3_aa: CASSLRSFGETQYF
clone_size: .; v_call: TRBV15; j_call: TRBJ1-1; d_call: .; cdr3_nt: TGTGCCACCAGCCCTAGAGGGGGGAACACTGAAGCTTTCTTT; cdr3_aa: CATSPRGGNTEAFF
clone_size: .; v_call: TRBV6-5; j_call: TRBJ1-3; d_call: TRBD1; cdr3_nt: TGTGCCAGCAGTTCGACGACAGGGGTCTCTGGAAACACCATATATTTT; cdr3_aa: CASSSTTGVSGNTIYF
clone_size: .; v_call: TRBV4-2; j_call: TRBJ2-2; d_call: TRBD2; cdr3_nt: TGTGCCAGCAGCCAAGGCGGGGGGGCCTCCACCGGGGAGCTGTTTTTT; cdr3_aa: CASSQGGGASTGELFF
clone_size: .; v_call: TRBV18; j_call: TRBJ2-5; d_call: .; cdr3_nt: TGTGCCAGCTCACCACCGTGCCAGGGAGGCCAAGAGACCCAGTACTTC; cdr3_aa: CASSPPCQGGQETQYF
clone_size: .; v_call: TRBV19; j_call: TRBJ1-2; d_call: .; cdr3_nt: TGTGCCAGTAGTATAGGGGACTATGGCTACACCTTC; cdr3_aa: CASSIGDYGYTF
clone_size: once; v_call: TRBV24-1; j_call: TRBJ2-7; d_call: TRBD2; cdr3_nt: TGTGCCACCCCTAGGACTAGCGCCTTCTACGAGCAGTACTTC; cdr3_aa: CATPRTSAFYEQYF
clone_size: .; v_call: TRBV7-9; j_call: TRBJ2-1; d_call: TRBD2; cdr3_nt: TGTGCCAGCAGCTCCAATAGCGGGAGTTCCTACAATGAGCAGTTCTTC; cdr3_aa: CASSSNSGSSYNEQFF
clone_size: .; v_call: TRBV7-9; j_call: TRBJ1-2; d_call: .; cdr3_nt: TGTGCCAGCAGCTTAGACCTTGTCTATGGCTACACCTTC; cdr3_aa: CASSLDLVYGYTF
clone_size: .; v_call: TRBV14; j_call: TRBJ1-1; d_call: TRBD1; cdr3_nt: TGTGCCAGCAGCCAAGTGGACAGGGCAATGAACACTGAAGCTTTCTTT; cdr3_aa: CASSQVDRAMNTEAFF
clone_size: .; v_call: TRBV6-5; j_call: TRBJ2-1; d_call: TRBD1; cdr3_nt: TGTGCCAGCAGTTACGGGGGACAGGGATGGGGTGAGCAGTTCTTC; cdr3_aa: CASSYGGQGWGEQFF
clone_size: .; v_call: TRBV24-1; j_call: TRBJ1-1; d_call: .; cdr3_nt: TGTGCCTTCCGACAGGAGGGGACGAACACTGAAGCTTTCTTT; cdr3_aa: CAFRQEGTNTEAFF
clone_size: .; v_call: TRBV3-1/TRBV3-2; j_call: TRBJ2-7; d_call: TRBD2; cdr3_nt: TGTGCCAGCAGCCAGCCCCTCCCGAGCGGGATTGAGCAGTACTTC; cdr3_aa: CASSQPLPSGIEQYF
clone_size: .; v_call: TRBV27; j_call: TRBJ1-6; d_call: TRBD1; cdr3_nt: TGTGCCAGCAGGCCGGGGACAGGGAATTCACCCCTCCACTTT; cdr3_aa: CASRPGTGNSPLHF
clone_size: .; v_call: TRBV4-2; j_call: TRBJ2-1; d_call: TRBD2; cdr3_nt: TGTGCCAGCAGCCAAACCCGGACTAGCGGGAGTCGGAATGAGCAGTTCTTC; cdr3_aa: CASSQTRTSGSRNEQFF
clone_size: .; v_call: TRBV7-9; j_call: TRBJ1-1; d_call: TRBD1; cdr3_nt: TGTGCCAGCAGCTTAACCGGGACAGGATTTATCTCTGAAGCTTTCTTT; cdr3_aa: CASSLTGTGFISEAFF
clone_size: .; v_call: TRBV9; j_call: TRBJ2-1; d_call: TRBD2; cdr3_nt: TGTGCCAGCAGCGAAGGGACTAGCGGGGGACCGTACAATGAGCAGTTCTTC; cdr3_aa: CASSEGTSGGPYNEQFF
clone_size: .; v_call: TRBV7-2; j_call: TRBJ1-2; d_call: .; cdr3_nt: TGTGCCAGCAATTCTCCGGGATCTAACTATGGCTACACCTTC; cdr3_aa: CASNSPGSNYGYTF
clone_size: .; v_call: TRBV18; j_call: TRBJ1-4; d_call: .; cdr3_nt: TGTGCCAGCTCTCCAGCGCAGGGATCGAATGAAAAACTGTTTTTT; cdr3_aa: CASSPAQGSNEKLFF
clone_size: .; v_call: TRBV5-1; j_call: TRBJ1-2; d_call: .; cdr3_nt: TGCGCCAGCAGCTTGGGGACAGATACCTATGGCTACACCTTC; cdr3_aa: CASSLGTDTYGYTF
clone_size: .; v_call: TRBV27; j_call: TRBJ2-1; d_call: .; cdr3_nt: TGTGCCAGCAGTTTAATGCAGGGGTTCATACGGGAGAGGGGGAAAAATGAGCAGTTCTTC; cdr3_aa: CASSLMQGFIRERGKNEQFF
clone_size: .; v_call: TRBV10-1; j_call: TRBJ2-1; d_call: TRBD1; cdr3_nt: TGCGCCAGCAGCGGGACAGGATTATACAATGAGCAGTTCTTC; cdr3_aa: CASSGTGLYNEQFF
clone_size: .; v_call: TRBV3-1/TRBV3-2; j_call: TRBJ1-1; d_call: .; cdr3_nt: TGTGCCAGCAGCGTCGCCACGGTAAACACTGAAGCTTTCTTT; cdr3_aa: CASSVATVNTEAFF
clone_size: .; v_call: TRBV29-1; j_call: TRBJ2-7; d_call: TRBD2; cdr3_nt: TGCAGCGGCGGGACTAGCGGATCCTACGAGCAGTACTTC; cdr3_aa: CSGGTSGSYEQYF
clone_size: .; v_call: TRBV5-1; j_call: TRBJ2-1; d_call: .; cdr3_nt: TGCGCCAGCAGCCCGCTTGCTGACTGGAGGCATGAGCAGTTCTTC; cdr3_aa: CASSPLADWRHEQFF
clone_size: .; v_call: TRBV6-5; j_call: TRBJ1-3; d_call: .; cdr3_nt: TGTGCCAGCAGGGATGCTTACTACGGAAACACCATATATTTT; cdr3_aa: CASRDAYYGNTIYF
clone_size: .; v_call: TRBV2; j_call: TRBJ1-2; d_call: .; cdr3_nt: TGTGCCAGCAGCTTCGGGAGTAACTATGGCTACACCTTC; cdr3_aa: CASSFGSNYGYTF
clone_size: .; v_call: TRBV7-9; j_call: TRBJ2-7; d_call: TRBD2; cdr3_nt: TGTGCCAGCAGCCTAAGGCTAGCGGGAGGCCTAGGGTACGAGCAGTACTTC; cdr3_aa: CASSLRLAGGLGYEQYF
clone_size: medium-sized; v_call: TRBV11-2; j_call: TRBJ2-2; d_call: TRBD1; cdr3_nt: TGTGCCAGCAGAGCCGGGACAGGGTTCGCCGGGGAGCTGTTTTTT; cdr3_aa: CASRAGTGFAGELFF
clone_size: .; v_call: TRBV5-1; j_call: TRBJ2-7; d_call: .; cdr3_nt: TGCGCCAGCAGCCTGGTCGGTAACGAGCAGTACTTC; cdr3_aa: CASSLVGNEQYF
clone_size: .; v_call: TRBV3-1/TRBV3-2; j_call: TRBJ2-1; d_call: TRBD2; cdr3_nt: TGTGCCAGCAGCCAACCCCCGGGGGGTGAGCAGTTCTTC; cdr3_aa: CASSQPPGGEQFF
clone_size: .; v_call: TRBV11-2; j_call: TRBJ1-1; d_call: TRBD1; cdr3_nt: TGTGCCAGCAGCCCCGGACAGGGAATTACGAACACTGAAGCTTTCTTT; cdr3_aa: CASSPGQGITNTEAFF
clone_size: .; v_call: TRBV6-5; j_call: TRBJ2-3; d_call: TRBD2; cdr3_nt: TGTGCCACTCTTACACTAGCGGGAGGGTCGGGTACGCAGTATTTT; cdr3_aa: CATLTLAGGSGTQYF
clone_size: .; v_call: TRBV4-1; j_call: TRBJ2-3; d_call: TRBD2; cdr3_nt: TGCGCCAGCAGCCAGGGGCTAGCGGGAGTCGATACGCAGTATTTT; cdr3_aa: CASSQGLAGVDTQYF
clone_size: once; v_call: TRBV11-2; j_call: TRBJ2-5; d_call: .; cdr3_nt: TGTGCCAGCAGCTTGGGGGTCGAGGTCGAGACCCAGTACTTC; cdr3_aa: CASSLGVEVETQYF
clone_size: .; v_call: TRBV7-2; j_call: TRBJ2-5; d_call: .; cdr3_nt: TGTGCCAGCAGCCCCCAGACTAACCGACAAGAGACCCAGTACTTC; cdr3_aa: CASSPQTNRQETQYF
clone_size: .; v_call: TRBV20-1; j_call: TRBJ2-6; d_call: .; cdr3_nt: TGCAGTGCTAGTCCCCAGGGTTCTGGGGCCAACGTCCTGACTTTC; cdr3_aa: CSASPQGSGANVLTF
clone_size: .; v_call: TRBV30; j_call: TRBJ1-3; d_call: .; cdr3_nt: TGTGCCTGGAGTGTCGGGACGTACACCATATATTTT; cdr3_aa: CAWSVGTYTIYF
clone_size: .; v_call: TRBV6-6; j_call: TRBJ1-1; d_call: TRBD1; cdr3_nt: TGTGCCAGCAGTTACAATGACAGGGAACACCCTCTTGAAGCTTTCTTT; cdr3_aa: CASSYNDREHPLEAFF
clone_size: .; v_call: TRBV18; j_call: TRBJ2-7; d_call: .; cdr3_nt: TGTGCCAGCTCACCGTCCTCCTACGAGCAGTACTTC; cdr3_aa: CASSPSSYEQYF